A single sample is the source of the 9 T cell receptor beta chains below, sequenced in a study of blood T cell repertoires in COVID-19. Measured with immunoSEQ multiplex PCR; TCRdb has only the in-frame clones, and not every one. The data hold roughly 410,000 clones, with about 90% observed a single time. The specimen sequenced was peripheral blood. Receptors were obtained from a woman aged 55-70 years with COVID-19, enrolled during active disease.

The V call is TRBV5-1, the J call TRBJ1-2, with TRBD1 identical over 8 bases. The V and J ends lost 4 bases and 8 bases, in that order; junction bases with no gene match: 13. The CDR3 runs 15 residues. Per germline, CDR1 SGHRS and CDR2 YFSETQ. CDR3 in DNA: TGCGCCAGCAGCCTTCGAACAGGGGGTACAAAGGGCTACACCTTC. It codes for CASSLRTGGTKGYTF.

This clone has more than one count but fewer than ten. The CDR3 sequence: CASSIGWGGGQPQHF. CDR3 bases: TGTGCCAGTAGTATTGGGTGGGGGGGCGGTCAGCCCCAGCATTTT. The chain has TRBV19 and TRBJ1-5; TRBD1 is a possible D gene (6 bases). This CDR3 comprises 15 residues. Trimming stripped 3 bases from V and 6 bases from J, with 15 bases between. The germline gives CDR1 LNHDA, CDR2 SQIVND (reference sequence).

The rearrangement uses TRBV5-8 and TRBJ2-6; D gene unclear. Trimming stripped 7 bases from V and 7 bases from J, with 24 bases between. The CDR3 runs 17 residues. CDR1 and CDR2 from the germline V gene are SGHTS and YDEGEE. Written as DNA, the CDR3 is TGTGCCAGCGCCTCAGACGGAGTCTCGCTTGGAGCCAACGTCCTGACTTTC. Its protein product is CASASDGVSLGANVLTF.

The chain is built from TRBV2 and TRBJ1-2; D not resolved. CDR3 length: 16 residues. The V end was cut by 5 bases, the J end by 7 bases, with 23 bases between. Germline lookup yields CDR1 SNHLY and CDR2 FYNNEI. The CDR3 reads CASSISSTGIQTGYTF. The CDR3 DNA reads TGTGCCAGCAGTATCTCCTCAACCGGGATCCAAACTGGCTACACCTTC. Complete variable domain (other parts from reference TRBV2 and TRBJ1-2): EPEVTQTPSHQVTQMGQEVILRCVPISNHLYFYWYRQILGQKVEFLVSFYNNEISEKSEIFDDQFSVERPDGSNFTLKIRSTKLEDSAMYFCASSISSTGIQTGYTFGSGTRLTVV.

This clone was seen once. This chain links TRBV5-5 with TRBJ1-6; 10 bases fit TRBD1. Germline V gives CDR1 SGHKS, CDR2 YYEKEE (reference sequence). V shed 4 bases and J 8 bases; nucleotides not matched to a gene: 3. This CDR3 is 14 amino acids long. In nucleotides, the CDR3 is TGTGCCAGCAGCCCGACAGGGGGCTATTCACCCCTCCACTTT. This translates into CASSPTGGYSPLHF.

This chain uses TRBV18 with TRBJ1-1, with D uncertain. This CDR3 comprises 14 residues. The germline V gene has CDR1 KGHSH and CDR2 LQKENI. Trimming removed 4 bases from V and 5 bases from J, with 14 bases in between. This CDR3 reads CASSRTPGRTEAFF. CDR3 in DNA: TGTGCCAGCTCACGGACGCCGGGGAGAACTGAAGCTTTCTTT.

V and J are TRBV2 and TRBJ1-4, with 7 bases aligning to TRBD1. The germline V gene encodes CDR1 SNHLY and CDR2 FYNNEI. Unmatched junction bases numbered 8, after V lost 2 bases and J lost 5 bases. This CDR3 is 16 amino acids long. Written as DNA, the CDR3 is TGTGCCAGCAGTGAAAGGGGACGAGGGGGCAATGAAAAACTGTTTTTT. Protein sequence: CASSERGRGGNEKLFF.

This chain links TRBV11-1 with TRBJ2-2; 7 bases are a match to TRBD1. The CDR3 sequence is 15 residues long. Germline V CDR1 and CDR2: SGHAT, FQDESV (reference sequence). V trimming: 0 bases; J trimming: 7 bases; junction bases outside the gene matches: 5. As DNA, the CDR3 is TGTGCCAGCAGCTTAGCAAGAGGGGGCATCGGGGAGCTGTTTTTT. Its protein is CASSLARGGIGELFF.

This chain links TRBV5-4 with TRBJ2-7, with a tentative D call TRBD1 (6 bases). The germline CDR1 and CDR2 sequences are SGHNT and YYREEE (reference sequence). The CDR3 length is 15 residues. Trimming left V 2 bases short and J 1 base short, with 13 bases between. The CDR3 sequence: CASSLGTGSSYEQYF. The CDR3 DNA is TGTGCCAGCAGCTTAGGAACAGGGTCTTCCTACGAGCAGTACTTC.